This T cell receptor beta chain comes out of a study of T cell changes during pregnancy in multiple sclerosis. The protocol was immunoSEQ multiplex PCR, while the TCRdb copy is restricted to in-frame clones and leaves out a portion. Of roughly 80,000 clones in the sample, 75% to 90% were seen once. The sequence derives from a female donor with multiple sclerosis, enrolled in a pregnancy study. Here the sequenced sample was peripheral blood, taken before pregnancy.

DNA of the CDR3: TGTGCCAGTAGTATAGTCCCGGGGGGCGATGAGCAGTTCTTC. The encoded protein is CASSIVPGGDEQFF. The chain combines TRBV19 with TRBJ2-1, with D possibly being TRBD2 (7 bases). Germline V gene sequence: CDR1 LNHDA, CDR2 SQIVND (reference sequence). The CDR3 has 14 amino acids. V was pared by 1 base and J by 8 bases, with 12 bases between.